This T cell receptor beta chain was retrieved from a study of blood T cell repertoires in COVID-19. Study information: COVID-19 samples, acute and convalescent, were from the United States, Italy and Spain. Sources were T cells, B-cell-depleted T cells, or PBMCs; the material itself was cDNA or gDNA.

How the authors handled the data: Quantification of nucleated cells was approximated via reference gene primer amplification. Assay: immunoSEQ multiplex PCR; the TCRdb copy retains only in-frame clones and omits some. V and J calls and clone size are those listed in that table; D and trimming were worked out from the DNA. The sample holds 140,000 or so clones, about four fifths seen once. Germline values: CDR1 MDHEN, CDR2 SYDVKM. This CDR3 has 19 residues. The J segment lost 1 base and the V segment lost 4 bases, leaving 8 bases of the junction unmatched. Sample: peripheral blood. The V call is TRBV28, the J call TRBJ2-1; 15 nucleotides agree with TRBD2. This receptor was identified in a human donor in a cohort sampled during active COVID-19. CDR3 residues: CASSSRAGTSGGSYNEQFF. CDR3 nucleotides: TGTGCCAGCAGTTCGAGAGCCGGGACTAGCGGGGGGTCCTACAATGAGCAGTTCTTC.